Below, 31 T cell receptor beta chains from the same sample are listed, as sequenced in a study of neurological immune-mediated disorders. TCRdb re-analysed the 5' RACE reads in MiXCR, keeping a single row per CDR3 protein. There are roughly 50,000 distinct CDR3 sequences in the sample; about 13% occur only once, and about 11% lies in the top ten. Sequencing was performed on PBMCs. Receptors originate from a woman aged 60-75 years with HTLV-1-associated myelopathy (HAM/TSP).

This clonotype has at least ten counts. The chain employs TRBV5-4 and TRBJ2-1, with D possibly being TRBD2 (6 bases). This CDR3 is 16 amino acids long. Per germline, CDR1 SGHNT and CDR2 YYREEE (reference sequence). The germline V and J ends were trimmed by 2 bases and 0 bases, with 12 bases remaining between them. The CDR3 region has the DNA TGTGCCAGCAGCTTCGGTAGCGGAACCTCCTACAATGAGCAGTTCTTC. Protein: CASSFGSGTSYNEQFF.

Concerning this clonotype: A much larger clone differs from this one at a single base, so this may be a read error. V is TRBV2 and J is TRBJ2-1, with 12 bases matching TRBD2. In germline, CDR1 is SNHLY, CDR2 FYNNEI. This CDR3 is 13 amino acids long. V trimming: 3 bases; J trimming: 15 bases; junction bases outside the gene matches: 6. The CDR3 region is CASSEASGRALFF. CDR3 sequence (DNA): TGTGCCAGCAGTGAGGCTAGCGGGAGGGCCCTGTTCTTC.

This clonotype was seen many times. The chain combines TRBV12-3 or TRBV12-4 with TRBJ2-3; D perhaps matches TRBD2 (6 bases). V was trimmed by 5 bases and J by 11 bases, leaving 11 bases between them. This CDR3 region has 11 residues. CDR3 coding DNA: TGTGCCAGCAGTCCCGGGACTCAGCAGTATTTT. Residues: CASSPGTQQYF.

Ten or more counts support this clonotype. The rearrangement uses TRBV10-2 and TRBJ2-4, with 11 nucleotides matching TRBD2. CDR3 size: 15 residues. The trim removed 6 bases at V and 2 bases at J, leaving 3 bases unmatched. In germline, CDR1 is WSHSY, CDR2 SAAADI. This chain's CDR3 is CASRTSGTSKNIQYF. In nucleotides, the CDR3 is TGCGCCAGCAGGACTAGCGGGACGTCCAAAAACATTCAGTACTTC.

This clonotype showed up many times. The chain employs TRBV12-3 or TRBV12-4 and TRBJ2-3; no definite D call. This CDR3 is 12 amino acids long. Trimming stripped 7 bases from V and 3 bases from J, with 8 bases between. CDR3 amino acids: CASNPKTDTQYF. In DNA form, the CDR3 reads TGTGCCAGCAACCCAAAAACAGATACGCAGTATTTT.

This clonotype is termed medium-sized. The rearrangement links TRBV29-1 to TRBJ1-5, with a tentative D call TRBD1 (6 bases). The V end was cut by 5 bases, the J end by 3 bases, with 11 bases between. This CDR3 has 13 residues. CDR1 SQVTM and CDR2 ANQGSEA come from the germline V gene. Written as DNA, the CDR3 is TGCAGCGTTAGGGACAACATCAATCAGCCCCAGCATTTT. Translating it yields CSVRDNINQPQHF.

At least ten counts were recorded for this clonotype. This chain links TRBV5-1 with TRBJ1-1; perhaps TRBD1 as D (6 bases). This CDR3 comprises 17 residues. Germline lookup yields CDR1 SGHRS and CDR2 YFSETQ. V was cut by 2 bases and J by 1 base, with 18 bases left in between. This CDR3 is CASSLGAGASGNTEAFF. The CDR3 coding sequence is TGCGCCAGCAGCTTAGGGGCGGGGGCCTCCGGGAACACTGAAGCTTTCTTT.

The chain links TRBV12-3 or TRBV12-4 to TRBJ2-7; 10 bases are a match to TRBD1. V lost 5 bases to trimming and J lost 8 bases; unmatched junction nucleotides: 9. This CDR3 region has 14 residues. The CDR3 here is CASSPIAGQGKQYF. The CDR3 nucleotides are TGTGCCAGCAGTCCTATCGCGGGACAGGGGAAGCAGTACTTC.

This clonotype was recorded at least ten times. The chain employs TRBV11-2 and TRBJ1-5; no definite D call. Germline V CDR1 and CDR2: SGHAT, FQNNGV. With 5 bases removed from V and 10 bases from J, the gap between germline ends came to 12 bases. This CDR3 contains 12 residues. In DNA form, the CDR3 reads TGTGCCAGCAGCCGATCCAGAGTTCCCCAGCATTTT. Translating gives CASSRSRVPQHF. The variable domain in full, completed from reference TRBV11-2 and TRBJ1-5, reads EAGVAQSPRYKIIEKRQSVAFWCNPISGHATLYWYQQILGQGPKLLIQFQNNGVVDDSQLPKDRFSAERLKGVDSTLKIQPAKLEDSAVYLCASSRSRVPQHFGDGTRLSIL.

This chain connects TRBV12-3 or TRBV12-4 to TRBJ2-5; D call uncertain. V lost 3 bases to trimming and J lost 4 bases, with 9 bases between them. The CDR3 is 13 residues long. CDR3 sequence: CASSLYLGETQYF. The CDR3 DNA follows: TGTGCCAGCAGTTTGTATCTGGGAGAGACCCAGTACTTC.

This clonotype was seen at least ten times. The chain links TRBV5-1 to TRBJ2-2; 9 nucleotides line up with TRBD1. V lost 0 bases to trimming and J lost 8 bases; unmatched junction nucleotides: 5. This CDR3 region has 15 residues. CDR1 is SGHRS and CDR2 is YFSETQ in the germline V gene. The CDR3 loop reads CASSLDRGPSGELFF. The CDR3 DNA sequence: TGCGCCAGCAGCTTGGACAGGGGGCCGTCAGGGGAGCTGTTTTTT.

This clonotype occurred many times. J is TRBJ2-5 and V is TRBV29-1, with 7 bases identical to TRBD2. Germline CDR1 reads SQVTM; CDR2 reads ANQGSEA. The CDR3 is 14 residues long. V trimming: 4 bases; J trimming: 1 base; junction bases outside the gene matches: 6. The CDR3 loop reads CSVVVAGLQETQYF. CDR3 sequence (DNA): TGCAGCGTTGTGGTAGCGGGCCTCCAAGAGACCCAGTACTTC.

This clonotype appeared once. The chain employs TRBV15 and TRBJ2-2; tentatively, D is TRBD2 (5 bases). CDR3 length equals 15 residues. Deletions cut 0 bases from V and 4 bases from J, with 9 bases between. The germline V gene has CDR1 LNHNV and CDR2 YYDKDF (reference sequence). CDR3 sequence reads: CATSRERGSTGELFF. CDR3 nucleotide sequence: TGTGCCACCAGCAGAGAACGGGGAAGCACCGGGGAGCTGTTTTTT.

The V gene is TRBV6-6, the J gene TRBJ2-3; 8 bases are shared with TRBD1. This CDR3 is built from 19 residues. CDR1 and CDR2 (germline): MNHNY, SVGAGI (reference sequence). J lost 4 bases, V lost 1 base, and 16 bases had no gene match. The CDR3 bases are TGTGCCAGCAGTTACTATCGGACAGGGACTGCCGCGAGCCCAGATACGCAGTATTTT. Its protein is CASSYYRTGTAASPDTQYF.

This clonotype has at least ten counts. J is TRBJ2-7 and V is TRBV28; the match to TRBD2 covers 12 bases. Germline loops: CDR1 MDHEN, CDR2 SYDVKM. After removal of 4 bases from V and 4 bases from J, the junction contained 11 bases not matched to a gene. This CDR3 comprises 17 residues. This CDR3 is CASSSPGLAGDLYEQYF. CDR3 sequence (DNA): TGTGCCAGCAGTTCCCCGGGACTAGCGGGCGACTTATACGAGCAGTACTTC.

This clonotype has ten or more counts. The chain has TRBV12-3 or TRBV12-4 and TRBJ2-1, with D possibly TRBD1 on 6 matching bases. The CDR3 sequence is 15 residues long. With 6 bases removed from V and 7 bases from J, the gap between germline ends came to 19 bases. The CDR3 here is CASSLYTGTTNEQFF. The CDR3 nucleotides are TGTGCCAGCAGCCTTTATACCGGGACAACAAATGAGCAGTTCTTC.

This clonotype appeared many times. This rearrangement joins TRBV12-3 or TRBV12-4 to TRBJ2-7, with D uncertain. Trimming shortened V by 3 bases and J by 3 bases, and 6 bases separated the two germline ends. There are 12 residues in the CDR3. CDR3 coding DNA: TGTGCCAGCAGTTTTGGTGACTACGAGCAGTACTTC. Protein product: CASSFGDYEQYF.

Details on this clonotype: Relative to the germline gene, one junction end is altered; a read error may explain this. CDR3 DNA: TGCGCCAGCAGCCCCTGGGCGGGGGCAGATACGCATTATTTT. This gives the protein CASSPWAGADTHYF. The rearrangement links TRBV5-1 to TRBJ2-3, with D possibly TRBD2 on 7 matching bases. There are 14 residues in the CDR3. Germline loops: CDR1 SGHRS, CDR2 YFSETQ.

This clonotype was recorded at least ten times. The genes are TRBV5-1 and TRBJ1-2; D remains ambiguous. V lost 2 bases and J 5 bases, leaving 10 bases between the germline ends. This CDR3 is built from 13 residues. Germline CDR1 is SGHRS and CDR2 is YFSETQ. The CDR3 nucleotides are TGCGCCAGCAGCTTATCTGGGGATTATGGCTACACCTTC. Amino acid sequence: CASSLSGDYGYTF.

The table lists this clonotype with many counts. The rearrangement uses TRBV12-3 or TRBV12-4 and TRBJ2-3, with D hard to call. This CDR3 spans 11 amino acids. The V end lost 3 bases, the J end lost 2 bases, and 0 bases lay between the germline ends. CDR3 sequence: CASSFTDTQYF. The DNA of the CDR3 is TGTGCCAGCAGTTTCACAGATACGCAGTATTTT.

This clonotype was seen at least ten times. J is TRBJ2-5 and V is TRBV7-9, with unresolved D. Per germline, CDR1 SEHNR and CDR2 FQNEAQ (reference sequence). CDR3 length equals 16 residues. Between the trimmed V and J ends, which lost 7 bases and 4 bases, there was a span of 22 bases. The CDR3: CASTISGSPWGETQYF. DNA of the CDR3: TGTGCCAGCACCATAAGTGGGTCTCCGTGGGGAGAGACCCAGTACTTC. The whole variable domain, remainder taken from reference TRBV7-9 and TRBJ2-5, is DTGVSQNPRHKITKRGQNVTFRCDPISEHNRLYWYRQTLGQGPEFLTYFQNEAQLEKSRLLSDRFSAERPKGSFSTLEIQRTEQGDSAMYLCASTISGSPWGETQYFGPGTRLLVL.

This clonotype was counted at least ten times. The chain recombines TRBV5-1 with TRBJ1-4; D is uncertain. Trimming took 6 bases from V and 1 from J, leaving 10 bases between them. Germline CDR1 is SGHRS and CDR2 is YFSETQ. CDR3 length: 14 residues. The DNA of the CDR3 is TGCGCCAGCAACAAGGACGGAACTAATGAAAAACTGTTTTTT. This sequence encodes CASNKDGTNEKLFF.

This clonotype was counted many times. The chain is built from TRBV29-1 and TRBJ2-1; D is perhaps TRBD1 (6 bases). This CDR3 has 12 residues. Germline V lookup: CDR1 SQVTM, CDR2 ANQGSEA. Trimming removed 2 bases from V and 9 bases from J, with 11 bases in between. CDR3 in amino acids: CSVEHRVSEQFF. The CDR3 nucleotides read TGCAGCGTTGAACACAGGGTCAGTGAGCAGTTCTTC.

This clonotype occurred many times. V is TRBV5-1 and J is TRBJ2-6, with 7 nucleotides matching TRBD1. The CDR3 runs to 17 residues. J gave up 7 bases and V 0 bases, and 10 bases lay outside the gene matches. Germline V gives CDR1 SGHRS, CDR2 YFSETQ. The CDR3 DNA reads TGCGCCAGCAGCTTGGTTGTGGGACAGCTTGTCGCCAACGTCCTGACTTTC. Encoded protein: CASSLVVGQLVANVLTF.

The chain combines TRBV11-2 with TRBJ1-4; D gene unclear. From germline, CDR1 is SGHAT and CDR2 FQNNGV. CDR3 size: 15 residues. V was clipped by 3 bases and J by 7 bases, with 15 bases between them. Here the CDR3 reads CASSFRGATPEKLFF. Written as DNA, the CDR3 is TGTGCCAGCAGCTTCCGGGGAGCTACACCTGAAAAACTGTTTTTT. Full variable domain (outside the CDR3, taken from reference TRBV11-2 and TRBJ1-4): EAGVAQSPRYKIIEKRQSVAFWCNPISGHATLYWYQQILGQGPKLLIQFQNNGVVDDSQLPKDRFSAERLKGVDSTLKIQPAKLEDSAVYLCASSFRGATPEKLFFGSGTQLSVL.

This clonotype was detected many times. CDR3 sequence reads: CASIDRGPTGELFF. In nucleotides, the CDR3 is TGTGCCAGCATAGACAGGGGACCAACCGGGGAGCTGTTTTTT. This sequence joins TRBV6-2 or TRBV6-3 and TRBJ2-2; TRBD1 aligns across 8 bases. Germline V lookup: CDR1 MNHEY, CDR2 SVGEGT. CDR3 size: 14 residues. Trimming removed 7 bases from V and 5 bases from J; junction bases left unmatched: 6.

This clonotype was seen repeatedly, ten times or more. V usage is TRBV20-1 and J usage is TRBJ1-1; possibly TRBD1 for D (5 bases). CDR3 size: 14 residues. The V gene's germline CDR1 is DFQATT and CDR2 SNEGSKA (reference sequence). V was clipped by 2 bases and J by 2 bases, with 12 bases between them. Here the CDR3 reads CSARLGGGNTEAFF. The CDR3 region has the DNA TGCAGTGCTAGATTGGGTGGGGGAAACACTGAAGCTTTCTTT.

The sample holds many counts of this clonotype. V gene TRBV14 combines with J gene TRBJ2-2; D not certain. The CDR3 has 13 residues. Trimming pared 4 bases from V and 1 base from J, leaving 4 bases between. CDR1 SGHDN and CDR2 FVKESK come from the germline V gene. CDR3 region: CASSLVNTGELFF. CDR3 in DNA: TGTGCCAGCAGCCTAGTGAACACCGGGGAGCTGTTTTTT.

There are many counts of this clonotype. The chain joins TRBV5-1 to TRBJ2-2; 7 bases match TRBD1. The CDR3 contains 16 residues. Looked up from germline, CDR1 is SGHRS and CDR2 is YFSETQ. Germline trimming cut 4 bases from V and 0 bases from J; bases unmatched to any gene: 6. The CDR3 loop reads CASSTRQGTNTGELFF. The CDR3 DNA is TGCGCCAGCAGCACCCGACAGGGAACGAACACCGGGGAGCTGTTTTTT. The complete variable domain, with remaining parts taken from reference TRBV5-1 and TRBJ2-2, reads KAGVTQTPRYLIKTRGQQVTLSCSPISGHRSVSWYQQTPGQGLQFLFEYFSETQRNKGNFPGRFSGRQFSNSRSEMNVSTLELGDSALYLCASSTRQGTNTGELFFGEGSRLTVL.

This clonotype has at least ten counts. The rearrangement links TRBV5-1 to TRBJ2-1; 12 positions agree with TRBD1. The V gene end was trimmed by 0 bases and the J gene end by 7 bases; junction bases not matched to a gene: 5. Germline CDR1 is SGHRS and CDR2 is YFSETQ. The CDR3 consists of 16 residues. CDR3 region: CASSLEGQGAGNEQFF. CDR3 nucleotides: TGCGCCAGCAGCTTGGAGGGACAGGGGGCGGGTAATGAGCAGTTCTTC.

This clonotype has at least ten counts. V gene TRBV15 combines with J gene TRBJ1-5; 10 nucleotides match TRBD1. Germline lookup yields CDR1 LNHNV and CDR2 YYDKDF (reference sequence). J was trimmed by 1 base and V by 5 bases; bases with no gene match: 2. CDR3 length: 15 amino acids. This chain's CDR3 is CATSLDRGSNQPQHF. The CDR3 region has the DNA TGTGCCACCAGCCTGGACAGGGGGAGCAATCAGCCCCAGCATTTT.